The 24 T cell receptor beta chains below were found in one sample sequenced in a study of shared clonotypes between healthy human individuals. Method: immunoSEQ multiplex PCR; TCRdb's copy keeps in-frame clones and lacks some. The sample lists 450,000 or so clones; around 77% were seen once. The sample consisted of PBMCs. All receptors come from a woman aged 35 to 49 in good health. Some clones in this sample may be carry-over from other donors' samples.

The DNA of the CDR3 is TGTGCCAGCTCACCACCCGGTAAAAATGAGCAGTTCTTC. Its translation: CASSPPGKNEQFF. The chain is built from TRBV18 and TRBJ2-1, with D unclear. CDR1 is KGHSH, CDR2 LQKENI, per germline. V lost 0 bases and J 7 bases, leaving 7 bases between the germline ends. The CDR3 totals 13 residues.

This chain's CDR3 is CASSLKARGYEQYF. The CDR3 nucleotides are TGTGCCAGCAGTTTAAAGGCCCGAGGGTACGAGCAGTACTTC. V usage is TRBV27 and J usage is TRBJ2-7; possible D gene TRBD2, 5 bases. The ends were cut back, 2 bases at V and 4 bases at J, with 12 bases in the middle. The CDR3 is 14 residues long. Germline lookup yields CDR1 MNHEY and CDR2 SMNVEV (reference sequence).

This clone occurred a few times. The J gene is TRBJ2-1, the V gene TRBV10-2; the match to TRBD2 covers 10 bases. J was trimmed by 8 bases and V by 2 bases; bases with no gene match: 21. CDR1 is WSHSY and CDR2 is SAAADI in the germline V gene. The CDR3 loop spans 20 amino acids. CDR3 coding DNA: TGCGCCAGCAGTGAGCCACCGGGACTAGCGAGAGAGTGGGGGCGCGATGAGCAGTTCTTC. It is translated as CASSEPPGLAREWGRDEQFF.

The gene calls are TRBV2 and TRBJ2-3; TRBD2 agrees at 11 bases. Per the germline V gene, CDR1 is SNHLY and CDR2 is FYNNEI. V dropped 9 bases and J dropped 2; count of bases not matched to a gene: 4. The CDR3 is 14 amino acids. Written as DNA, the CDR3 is TGTGCCAGGAAACTAGCGGGAGACACAGATACGCAGTATTTT. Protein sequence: CARKLAGDTDTQYF. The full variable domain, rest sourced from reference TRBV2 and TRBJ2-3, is EPEVTQTPSHQVTQMGQEVILRCVPISNHLYFYWYRQILGQKVEFLVSFYNNEISEKSEIFDDQFSVERPDGSNFTLKIRSTKLEDSAMYFCARKLAGDTDTQYFGPGTRLTVL.

The CDR3 sequence is CASSLGVSGTSNEQFF. In nucleotides, the CDR3 is TGTGCCAGCAGCTTAGGGGTTTCCGGGACTAGCAATGAGCAGTTCTTC. The gene calls are TRBV11-3 and TRBJ2-1, with 8 bases fitting TRBD2. CDR3 length: 16 residues. V shed 1 base, J shed 6 bases, and the junction held 8 bases outside the gene matches. Germline CDR1 and CDR2: SGHNT and YENEEA.

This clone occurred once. DNA for the CDR3: TGTGCCAGCAGTTACGTTCAGACGGGTGGCTACACCTTC. This sequence encodes CASSYVQTGGYTF. This rearrangement joins TRBV6-6 to TRBJ1-2; D call uncertain. V was cut by 2 bases and J by 7 bases, with 11 bases left in between. CDR3 length: 13 residues. The germline gives CDR1 MNHNY, CDR2 SVGAGI (reference sequence).

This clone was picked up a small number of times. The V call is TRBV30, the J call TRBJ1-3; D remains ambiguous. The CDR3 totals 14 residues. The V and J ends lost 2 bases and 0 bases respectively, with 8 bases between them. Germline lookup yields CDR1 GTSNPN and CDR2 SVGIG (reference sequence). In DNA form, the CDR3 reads TGTGCCTGGAGTTGGGGAGGCTCTGGAAACACCATATATTTT. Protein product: CAWSWGGSGNTIYF.

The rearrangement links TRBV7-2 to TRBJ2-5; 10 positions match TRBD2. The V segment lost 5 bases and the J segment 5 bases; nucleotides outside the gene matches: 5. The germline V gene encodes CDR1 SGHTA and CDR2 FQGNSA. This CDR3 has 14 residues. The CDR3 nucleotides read TGTGCCAGCAGCCCCGGGACTAGCGTTGAGACCCAGTACTTC. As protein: CASSPGTSVETQYF.

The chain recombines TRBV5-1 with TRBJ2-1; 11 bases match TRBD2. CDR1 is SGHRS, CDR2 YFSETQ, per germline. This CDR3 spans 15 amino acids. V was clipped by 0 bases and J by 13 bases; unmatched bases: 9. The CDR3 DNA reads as TGCGCCAGCAGCTTGGTTCTAGCGGGAGGCCGAGTACAGTTCTTC. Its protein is CASSLVLAGGRVQFF.

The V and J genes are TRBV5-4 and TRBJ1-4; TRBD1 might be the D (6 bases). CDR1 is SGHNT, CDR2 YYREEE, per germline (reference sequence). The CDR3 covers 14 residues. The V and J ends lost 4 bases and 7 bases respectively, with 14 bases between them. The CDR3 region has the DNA TGTGCCAGCAGCCCTACAAGGGGGGGTGAAAAACTGTTTTTT. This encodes CASSPTRGGEKLFF.

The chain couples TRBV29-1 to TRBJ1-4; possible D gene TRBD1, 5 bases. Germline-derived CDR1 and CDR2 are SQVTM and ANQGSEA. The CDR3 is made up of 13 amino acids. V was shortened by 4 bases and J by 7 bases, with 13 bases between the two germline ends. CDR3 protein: CSVGGNWGEKLFF. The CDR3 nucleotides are TGCAGCGTTGGGGGGAATTGGGGTGAAAAACTGTTTTTT.

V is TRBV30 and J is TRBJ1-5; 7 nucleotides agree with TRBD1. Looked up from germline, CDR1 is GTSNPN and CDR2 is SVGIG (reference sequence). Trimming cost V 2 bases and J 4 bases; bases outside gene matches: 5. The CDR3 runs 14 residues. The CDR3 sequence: CAWSPGQRNQPQHF. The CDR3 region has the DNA TGTGCCTGGAGTCCGGGACAGCGGAATCAGCCCCAGCATTTT.

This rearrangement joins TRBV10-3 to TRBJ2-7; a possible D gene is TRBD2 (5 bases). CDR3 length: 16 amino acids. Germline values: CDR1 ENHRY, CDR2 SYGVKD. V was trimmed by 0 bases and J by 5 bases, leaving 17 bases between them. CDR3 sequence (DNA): TGTGCCATCAGTGAGTCGCCTCCCCTTACCGGGGACGAGCAGTACTTC. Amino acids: CAISESPPLTGDEQYF.

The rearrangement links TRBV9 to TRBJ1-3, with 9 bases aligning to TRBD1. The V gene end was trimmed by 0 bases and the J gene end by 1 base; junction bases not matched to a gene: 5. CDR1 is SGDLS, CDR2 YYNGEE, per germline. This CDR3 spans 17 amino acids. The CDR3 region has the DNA TGTGCCAGCAGCGTAGTGGACAGGGGAGCGTCTGGAAACACCATATATTTT. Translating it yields CASSVVDRGASGNTIYF.

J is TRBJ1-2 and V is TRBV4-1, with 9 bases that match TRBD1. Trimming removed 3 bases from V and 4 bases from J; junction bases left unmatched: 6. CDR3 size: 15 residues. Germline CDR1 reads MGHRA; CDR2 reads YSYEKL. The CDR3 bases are TGCGCCAGCAGCCAGGGGGACAGGGCGACCTATGGCTACACCTTC. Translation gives CASSQGDRATYGYTF.

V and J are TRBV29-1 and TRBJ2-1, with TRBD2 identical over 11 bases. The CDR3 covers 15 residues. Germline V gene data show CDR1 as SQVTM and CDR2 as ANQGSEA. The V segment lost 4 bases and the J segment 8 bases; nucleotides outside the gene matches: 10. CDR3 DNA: TGCAGCGTTGGCCCCCAGATAGCGGGAGGGCATGAGCAGTTCTTC. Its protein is CSVGPQIAGGHEQFF.

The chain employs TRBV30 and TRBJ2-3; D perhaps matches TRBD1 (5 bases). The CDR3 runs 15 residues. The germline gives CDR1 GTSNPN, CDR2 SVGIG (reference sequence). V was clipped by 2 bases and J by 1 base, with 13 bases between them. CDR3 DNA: TGTGCCTGGAGTTCAGGGATATGGGGCACAGATACGCAGTATTTT. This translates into CAWSSGIWGTDTQYF.

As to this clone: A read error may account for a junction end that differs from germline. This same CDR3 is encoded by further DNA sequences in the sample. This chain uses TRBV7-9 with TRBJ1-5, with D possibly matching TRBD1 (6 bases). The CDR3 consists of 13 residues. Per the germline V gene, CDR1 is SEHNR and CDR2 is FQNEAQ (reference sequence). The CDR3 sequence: CASSLVGGQPQHF. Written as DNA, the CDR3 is TGTGCTAGCAGCTTAGTAGGGGGTCAGCCCCAGCATTTT. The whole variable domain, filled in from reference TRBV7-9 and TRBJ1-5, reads DTGVSQNPRHKITKRGQNVTFRCDPISEHNRLYWYRQTLGQGPEFLTYFQNEAQLEKSRLLSDRFSAERPKGSFSTLEIQRTEQGDSAMYLCASSLVGGQPQHFGDGTRLSIL.

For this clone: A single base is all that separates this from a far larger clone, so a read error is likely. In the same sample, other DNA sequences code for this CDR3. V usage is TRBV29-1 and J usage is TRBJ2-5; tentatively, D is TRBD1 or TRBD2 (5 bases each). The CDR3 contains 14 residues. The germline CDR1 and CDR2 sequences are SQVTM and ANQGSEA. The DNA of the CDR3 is TGCAGCGTTGGGGGCGGGCAGGTCGCGGAGACCCAATACTTC. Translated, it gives CSVGGGQVAETQYF.

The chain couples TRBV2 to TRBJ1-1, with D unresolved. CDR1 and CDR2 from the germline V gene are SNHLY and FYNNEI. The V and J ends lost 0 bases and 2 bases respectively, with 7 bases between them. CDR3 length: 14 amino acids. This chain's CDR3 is CASSEAGLNTEAFF. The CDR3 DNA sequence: TGTGCCAGCAGTGAAGCGGGCTTAAACACTGAAGCTTTCTTT.

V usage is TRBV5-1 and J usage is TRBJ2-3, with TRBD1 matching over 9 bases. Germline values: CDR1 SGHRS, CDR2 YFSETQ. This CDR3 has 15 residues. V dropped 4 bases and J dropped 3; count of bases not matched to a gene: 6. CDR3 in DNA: TGCGCCAGCAGCGAACAGACAGGGGGTACAGATACGCAGTATTTT. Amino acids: CASSEQTGGTDTQYF. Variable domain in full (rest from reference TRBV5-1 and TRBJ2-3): KAGVTQTPRYLIKTRGQQVTLSCSPISGHRSVSWYQQTPGQGLQFLFEYFSETQRNKGNFPGRFSGRQFSNSRSEMNVSTLELGDSALYLCASSEQTGGTDTQYFGPGTRLTVL.

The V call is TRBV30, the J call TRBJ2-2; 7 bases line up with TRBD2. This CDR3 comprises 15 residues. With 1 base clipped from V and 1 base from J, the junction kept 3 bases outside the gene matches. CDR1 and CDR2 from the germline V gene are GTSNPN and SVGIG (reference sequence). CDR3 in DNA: TGTGCCTGGAGTGCAGCGGGACTGAACACCGGGGAGCTGTTTTTT. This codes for CAWSAAGLNTGELFF.

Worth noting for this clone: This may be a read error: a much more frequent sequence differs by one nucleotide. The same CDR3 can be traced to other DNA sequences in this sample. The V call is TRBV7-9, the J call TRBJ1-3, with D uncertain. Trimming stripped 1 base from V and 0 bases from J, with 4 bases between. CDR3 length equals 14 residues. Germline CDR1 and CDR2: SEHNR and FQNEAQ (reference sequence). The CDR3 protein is CASSLGSSGNTIYF. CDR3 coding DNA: TGTGCCAGCAGCTTAGGCAGCTCTGGAAACACCATATATTTT.

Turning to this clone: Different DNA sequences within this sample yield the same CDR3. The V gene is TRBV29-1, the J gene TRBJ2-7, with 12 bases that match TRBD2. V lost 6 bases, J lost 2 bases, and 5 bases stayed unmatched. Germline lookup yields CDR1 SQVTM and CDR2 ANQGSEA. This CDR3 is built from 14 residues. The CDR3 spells CSVDGLAGTYEQYF. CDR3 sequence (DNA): TGCAGCGTCGACGGACTAGCGGGGACCTACGAGCAGTACTTC.